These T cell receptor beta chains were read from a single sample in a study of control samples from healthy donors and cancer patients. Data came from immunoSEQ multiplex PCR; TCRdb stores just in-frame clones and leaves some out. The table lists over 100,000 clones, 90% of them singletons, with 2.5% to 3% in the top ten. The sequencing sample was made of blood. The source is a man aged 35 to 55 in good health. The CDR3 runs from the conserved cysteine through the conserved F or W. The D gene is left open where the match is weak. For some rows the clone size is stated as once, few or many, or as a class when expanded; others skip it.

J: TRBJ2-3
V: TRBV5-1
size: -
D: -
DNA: TGCGCCAGCAGCACGGGGGACACAGATACGCAGTATTTT
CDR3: CASSTGDTDTQYF

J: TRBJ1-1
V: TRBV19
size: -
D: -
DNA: TGTGCCAGTAGTCTACGGGTAAACACTGAAGCTTTCTTT
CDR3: CASSLRVNTEAFF

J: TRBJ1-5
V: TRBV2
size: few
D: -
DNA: TGTGCCAGCAGGGACGGTTATCAGCCCCAGCATTTT
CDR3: CASRDGYQPQHF

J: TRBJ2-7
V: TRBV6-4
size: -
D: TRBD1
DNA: TGTGCCAGCAGCCGGGACAGGGGTGACGAGCAGTACTTC
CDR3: CASSRDRGDEQYF

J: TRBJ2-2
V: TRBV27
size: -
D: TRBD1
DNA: TGTGCCAGCACCCCGGGGACAGAGAACACCGGGGAGCTGTTTTTT
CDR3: CASTPGTENTGELFF

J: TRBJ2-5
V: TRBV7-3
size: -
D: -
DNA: TGTGCCAGCAGCTTAGTGGCGGCTGCCCAAGAGACCCAGTACTTC
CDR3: CASSLVAAAQETQYF

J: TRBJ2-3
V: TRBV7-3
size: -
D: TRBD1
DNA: TGTGCCAGCAGCCTCTCGACAGGGGTTAGCACAGATACGCAGTATTTT
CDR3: CASSLSTGVSTDTQYF

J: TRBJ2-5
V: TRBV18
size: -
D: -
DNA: TGTGCCAGCTCACCGGGACATGGAGAGACCCAGTACTTC
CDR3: CASSPGHGETQYF

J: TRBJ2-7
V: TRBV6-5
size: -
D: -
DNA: TGTGCCACTGGCGGGGACCCGCACTCCTACGAGCAGTACTTC
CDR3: CATGGDPHSYEQYF

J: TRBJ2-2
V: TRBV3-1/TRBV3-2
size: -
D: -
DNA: TGTGCCAGCAGTCCCCAGGTGGCCATCACCGGGGAGCTGTTTTTT
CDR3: CASSPQVAITGELFF

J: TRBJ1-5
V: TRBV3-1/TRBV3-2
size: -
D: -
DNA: TGTGCCAGCAGGGTGTATCAGCCCCAGCATTTT
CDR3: CASRVYQPQHF

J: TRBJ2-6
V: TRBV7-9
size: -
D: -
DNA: TGTGCCAGCAGGCGCCGGGACGGGCGCTCTGGGGCCAACGTCCTGACTTTC
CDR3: CASRRRDGRSGANVLTF

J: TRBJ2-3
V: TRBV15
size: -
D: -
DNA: TGTGCCACCAGCGTACTAGGGGTTGCAGATACGCAGTATTTT
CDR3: CATSVLGVADTQYF

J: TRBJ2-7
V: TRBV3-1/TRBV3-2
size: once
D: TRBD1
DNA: TGTGCCAGCAGCCAGAACCGGGACAGCGAGCAGTACTTC
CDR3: CASSQNRDSEQYF

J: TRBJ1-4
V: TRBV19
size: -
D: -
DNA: TGTGCCAGTAAACGGGGTCCGGCAACTAATGAAAAACTGTTTTTT
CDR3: CASKRGPATNEKLFF

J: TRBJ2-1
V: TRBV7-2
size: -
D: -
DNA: TGTGCCAGCAGCTTAGTCTCGTACAATGAGCAGTTCTTC
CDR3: CASSLVSYNEQFF